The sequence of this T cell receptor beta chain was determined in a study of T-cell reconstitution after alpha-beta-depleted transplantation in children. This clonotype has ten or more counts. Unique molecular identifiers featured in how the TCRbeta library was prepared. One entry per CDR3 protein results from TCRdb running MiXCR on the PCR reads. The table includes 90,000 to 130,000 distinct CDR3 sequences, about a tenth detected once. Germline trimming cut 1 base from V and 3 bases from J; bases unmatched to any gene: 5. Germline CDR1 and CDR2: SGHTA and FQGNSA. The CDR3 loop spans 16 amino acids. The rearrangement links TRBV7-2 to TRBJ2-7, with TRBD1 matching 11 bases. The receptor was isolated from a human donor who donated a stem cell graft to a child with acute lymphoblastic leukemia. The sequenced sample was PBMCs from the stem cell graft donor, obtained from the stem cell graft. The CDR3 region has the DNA TGTGCCAGCAGCTTAGAAGGGACAGGGGGACTCTACGAGCAGTACTTC. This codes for CASSLEGTGGLYEQYF. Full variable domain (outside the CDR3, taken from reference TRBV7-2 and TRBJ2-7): GAGVSQSPSNKVTEKGKDVELRCDPISGHTALYWYRQSLGQGLEFLIYFQGNSAPDKSGLPSDRFSAERTGGSVSTLTIQRTQQEDSAVYLCASSLEGTGGLYEQYFGPGTRLTVT.